Below, 31 T cell receptor beta chains from the same sample are listed, as sequenced in a study of blood T cells in healthy people across ages. A second about 6 to 11 cycle PCR used barcoded and J-beta primers. TCRdb fed the 5' RACE reads into MiXCR, producing one record per CDR3 protein. The table has approximately 800,000 distinct CDR3 sequences, 35% to 40% seen once. Specimen: blood. The receptors originated from a man between 18 and 35 years old in good health.

V and J are TRBV12-3 or TRBV12-4 and TRBJ2-3, with no clear D. The CDR3 contains 15 residues. The ends were cut back, 0 bases at V and 0 bases at J, with 7 bases in the middle. The CDR3 loop is CASSLAPESTDTQYF. CDR3 nucleotides: TGTGCCAGCAGTTTAGCGCCAGAGAGCACAGATACGCAGTATTTT.

The chain recombines TRBV7-9 with TRBJ2-3; perhaps TRBD2 as D (6 bases). V was clipped by 5 bases and J by 3 bases, with 15 bases between them. The germline gives CDR1 SEHNR, CDR2 FQNEAQ (reference sequence). This CDR3 has 15 residues. The CDR3 reads CASSTRLDRTDTQYF. Written as DNA, the CDR3 is TGTGCCAGCAGCACTCGACTAGATCGGACAGATACGCAGTATTTT.

On this clonotype itself: A read error is possible here, since a much larger clone lies one base away. The V call is TRBV4-2, the J call TRBJ2-7; unclear D gene. Germline lookup yields CDR1 LGHNA and CDR2 YNFKEQ. This CDR3 is 13 amino acids long. Trimming cost V 0 bases and J 8 bases, with 11 bases left between them. CDR3 sequence reads: CASSQDRWNKQYF. CDR3 DNA: TGTGCCAGCAGCCAAGATCGGTGGAACAAGCAGTACTTC.

This chain uses TRBV20-1 with TRBJ2-7, with no clear D. In germline, CDR1 is DFQATT, CDR2 SNEGSKA (reference sequence). The CDR3 runs to 13 residues. V lost 2 bases to trimming and J lost 0 bases, with 8 bases between them. CDR3 nucleotides: TGCAGTGCTAGACACCCCAGCTCCTACGAGCAGTACTTC. It translates to CSARHPSSYEQYF.

The sample holds one count of this clonotype. A read error may produce the germline difference seen at one junction end. J is TRBJ2-3 and V is TRBV20-1; D is undetermined. The germline gives CDR1 DFQATT, CDR2 SNEGSKA (reference sequence). This CDR3 has 11 residues. The CDR3 protein is CRARGALTQYF. CDR3 DNA sequence: TGCAGGGCTAGAGGTGCCCTGACGCAGTATTTT.

This clonotype was seen a handful of times. The V call is TRBV6-2 or TRBV6-3, the J call TRBJ1-5; the match to TRBD1 covers 8 bases. CDR1 is MNHEY, CDR2 SVGEGT, per germline. This CDR3 region has 17 residues. V lost 4 bases to trimming and J lost 2 bases; unmatched junction nucleotides: 10. This CDR3 reads CASSSRVQGAGNQPQHF. The CDR3 bases are TGTGCCAGCAGTTCTCGGGTCCAGGGGGCTGGCAATCAGCCCCAGCATTTT.

This clonotype was picked up a small number of times. The chain couples TRBV3-1 to TRBJ2-1, with a tentative D call TRBD2 (5 bases). This CDR3 region has 13 residues. V lost 4 bases, J lost 8 bases, and 12 bases lay in between. From germline, CDR1 is LGHDT and CDR2 YNNKEL (reference sequence). The CDR3 loop is CASSPSWGDEQFF. The CDR3 DNA sequence: TGTGCCAGCAGCCCTTCCTGGGGAGATGAGCAGTTCTTC.

This clonotype has ten or more counts. J is TRBJ1-2 and V is TRBV20-1; D unresolved. CDR3 length: 13 amino acids. Trimming took 5 bases from V and 3 from J, leaving 13 bases between them. Germline V gives CDR1 DFQATT, CDR2 SNEGSKA (reference sequence). CDR3 nucleotides: TGCAGTGCTCGAGGAGATGTGGACTATGGCTACACCTTC. It codes for CSARGDVDYGYTF.

The chain recombines TRBV5-5 with TRBJ2-7, with D possibly being TRBD1 or TRBD2 (6 bases each). With 6 bases removed from V and 3 bases from J, the gap between germline ends came to 13 bases. From germline, CDR1 is SGHKS and CDR2 YYEKEE (reference sequence). This CDR3 is 13 amino acids long. CDR3 coding DNA: TGTGCCAGCATGGGGGGCCCCCACTACGAGCAGTACTTC. Translated, it gives CASMGGPHYEQYF.

This clonotype was found a few times. The chain combines TRBV9 with TRBJ2-7; D is ambiguous. CDR3 length equals 15 residues. Trimming cost V 4 bases and J 1 base, with 15 bases left between them. The germline V gene encodes CDR1 SGDLS and CDR2 YYNGEE. In DNA form, the CDR3 reads TGTGCCAGCAGCACCTCCCCCGGGTCGTCCTACGAGCAGTACTTC. It encodes CASSTSPGSSYEQYF. The full variable domain, its missing parts supplied by reference TRBV9 and TRBJ2-7, is DSGVTQTPKHLITATGQRVTLRCSPRSGDLSVYWYQQSLDQGLQFLIQYYNGEERAKGNILERFSAQQFPDLHSELNLSSLELGDSALYFCASSTSPGSSYEQYFGPGTRLTVT.

This clonotype has just a few counts. CDR3 coding DNA: TGTGCCAGCACCTCGACCGGGACATACTTAAACACTGAAGCTTTCTTT. This translates into CASTSTGTYLNTEAFF. The chain is built from TRBV27 and TRBJ1-1; tentatively, D is TRBD1 (6 bases). Germline V gives CDR1 MNHEY, CDR2 SMNVEV (reference sequence). This CDR3 contains 16 residues. Trimming shortened V by 7 bases and J by 2 bases, and 20 bases separated the two germline ends.

This clonotype was detected only a few times. The CDR3 sequence is CASSQGQLKETQYF. CDR3 bases: TGCGCCAGCAGCCAGGGACAGCTTAAAGAGACCCAGTACTTC. The chain has TRBV5-1 and TRBJ2-5; TRBD1 aligns across 7 bases. CDR1 is SGHRS and CDR2 is YFSETQ in the germline V gene. Losses at the gene ends were 4 bases for V and 3 bases for J; bases not matched to a gene: 6. The CDR3 is made up of 14 amino acids. Based on the CDR3 plus reference TRBV5-1 and TRBJ2-5, the full variable domain is KAGVTQTPRYLIKTRGQQVTLSCSPISGHRSVSWYQQTPGQGLQFLFEYFSETQRNKGNFPGRFSGRQFSNSRSEMNVSTLELGDSALYLCASSQGQLKETQYFGPGTRLLVL.

This clonotype was picked up a small number of times. The chain combines TRBV5-1 with TRBJ1-5; D remains ambiguous. V lost 4 bases and J lost 2, with 10 bases in between. CDR3 size: 14 residues. Germline CDR1 is SGHRS and CDR2 is YFSETQ. The CDR3 nucleotides are TGCGCCAGCAGCCCGTCCTGGGGCAATCAGCCCCAGCATTTT. This translates into CASSPSWGNQPQHF.

The CDR3 is CASSKGQRNQPQHF. DNA of the CDR3: TGTGCCAGCAGCAAAGGACAGCGCAATCAGCCCCAGCATTTT. V usage is TRBV5-6 and J usage is TRBJ1-5; TRBD1 might be the D (6 bases). Germline V gene data show CDR1 as SGHDT and CDR2 as YYEEEE. The V end lost 4 bases, the J end lost 2 bases, and 10 bases lay between the germline ends. The CDR3 consists of 14 residues.

The chain links TRBV20-1 to TRBJ1-3; TRBD1 is a possible D gene (5 bases). The germline V gene has CDR1 DFQATT and CDR2 SNEGSKA (reference sequence). The CDR3 length is 14 residues. As DNA, the CDR3 is TGCAATGCAGATCCGGGGGTTAGGGGAAACACCATATATTTT. Its translation: CNADPGVRGNTIYF.

The chain joins TRBV6-1 to TRBJ2-5; 9 bases are shared with TRBD1. The CDR3 contains 14 residues. V shed 6 bases, J shed 2 bases, and the junction held 4 bases outside the gene matches. CDR1 and CDR2 from the germline V gene are MNHNS and SASEGT. CDR3 nucleotides: TGTGCCAGCAGGGAGACAGGGGGGCAAGAGACCCAGTACTTC. Its protein is CASRETGGQETQYF.

Many counts were recorded for this clonotype. The J gene is TRBJ1-2, the V gene TRBV7-2; maybe TRBD1 (5 bases). Germline loops: CDR1 SGHTA, CDR2 FQGNSA. The V gene lost 1 base and the J gene lost 7 bases, with 7 bases spanning the gap. The CDR3 runs 12 residues. For the CDR3, the DNA is TGTGCCAGCAGCTTAGGACAGTTTGGCTACACCTTC. It codes for CASSLGQFGYTF.

This clonotype was observed a few times. The chain links TRBV2 to TRBJ2-2; D gene ambiguous. Germline CDR1 and CDR2: SNHLY and FYNNEI. The CDR3 contains 15 residues. V gave up 0 bases and J gave up 2 bases, with 7 bases separating them. Here the CDR3 DNA reads TGTGCCAGCAGTGAAGCTAGGGCCAACACCGGGGAGCTGTTTTTT. It yields the protein CASSEARANTGELFF.

This clonotype was observed a few times. V usage is TRBV5-6 and J usage is TRBJ2-6, with D unclear. Germline V gene lookup returns CDR1 SGHDT and CDR2 YYEEEE. CDR3 length: 16 amino acids. Trimming left V 0 bases short and J 0 bases short, with 7 bases between. The CDR3 spells CASSLVGGSGANVLTF. CDR3 nucleotides: TGTGCCAGCAGCTTGGTGGGCGGCTCTGGGGCCAACGTCCTGACTTTC.

Of note for this clonotype: Being one base from a much bigger clone, this may be a read error. The V and J genes are TRBV7-2 and TRBJ2-5; 7 nucleotides line up with TRBD1. The V gene's germline CDR1 is SGHTA and CDR2 FQGNSA. V shed 4 bases and J 5 bases; nucleotides not matched to a gene: 10. The CDR3 covers 15 residues. The CDR3 reads CASSYAVTGMETQYF. The CDR3 DNA is TGTGCCAGCAGCTACGCCGTGACAGGGATGGAGACCCAGTACTTC.

J is TRBJ1-2 and V is TRBV4-2; no clear D. This CDR3 contains 17 residues. The V and J ends lost 0 bases and 6 bases respectively, with 20 bases between them. Germline CDR1 and CDR2: LGHNA and YNFKEQ. CDR3 loop: CASSQEQAAPMRDGYTF. The CDR3 DNA sequence: TGTGCCAGCAGCCAAGAGCAGGCTGCCCCCATGAGAGATGGCTACACCTTC.

The DNA for the CDR3 is TGTGCCAGTAGTAGAAAGGACCCGAGCTCCTACAATGAGCAGTACTTC. Protein: CASSRKDPSSYNEQYF. The rearrangement joins TRBV19 to TRBJ2-7; D is undetermined. The length of the CDR3 is 16 residues. V was clipped by 4 bases and J by 7 bases, with 23 bases between them. From germline, CDR1 is LNHDA and CDR2 SQIVND (reference sequence). The entire variable domain, with the rest obtained from reference TRBV19 and TRBJ2-7, is as follows: DGGITQSPKYLFRKEGQNVTLSCEQNLNHDAMYWYRQDPGQGLRLIYYSQIVNDFQKGDIAEGYSVSREKKESFPLTVTSAQKNPTAFYLCASSRKDPSSYNEQYFGPGTRLTVT.

This clonotype was seen a few times. The V call is TRBV7-9, the J call TRBJ2-3; D gene uncertain. There are 14 residues in the CDR3. The germline CDR1 and CDR2 sequences are SEHNR and FQNEAQ (reference sequence). V dropped 5 bases and J dropped 4 bases, with 13 bases sitting between them. The DNA of the CDR3 is TGTGCCAGCAGCCTTGAGTGGGTGGCAGATACGCAGTATTTT. As protein: CASSLEWVADTQYF.

This clonotype has at least ten counts. The rearrangement joins TRBV20-1 to TRBJ2-1, with D perhaps being TRBD1 or TRBD2 (6 bases each). The V gene lost 4 bases and the J gene lost 2 bases, with 12 bases spanning the gap. The CDR3 totals 14 residues. Germline V gene data show CDR1 as DFQATT and CDR2 as SNEGSKA (reference sequence). The CDR3 protein is CSATWRGAYNEQFF. The CDR3, as DNA: TGCAGTGCTACGTGGAGGGGGGCCTACAATGAGCAGTTCTTC.

The chain carries TRBV7-2 and TRBJ2-3; 10 bases agree with TRBD2. Germline V lookup: CDR1 SGHTA, CDR2 FQGNSA. J was trimmed by 8 bases and V by 5 bases; bases with no gene match: 10. CDR3 length: 15 residues. As DNA, the CDR3 is TGTGCCAGCAGCCCCAGGAGCGGGGGGGCCTCTACGCAGTATTTT. Amino acid sequence: CASSPRSGGASTQYF.

About this clonotype itself: A much bigger clone sits one base away, suggesting this may be a read error. The gene calls are TRBV5-1 and TRBJ2-5; no clear D. The J call is doubtful: the DNA matches TRBJ2-4 better. This CDR3 has 13 residues. Germline assignment: CDR1 SGHRS and CDR2 YFSETQ. Written as DNA, the CDR3 is TGCGCCAGCAGCGTGGGCAGTGAGGACATTCAGTACTTC. Protein product: CASSVGSEDIQYF.

Comment on this clonotype: A much larger clone differs from this one at a single base, so this may be a read error. The chain's CDR3 is CASSQNIAGDYSEQFF. Written as DNA, the CDR3 is TGCGCCAGCAGCCAAAACATAGCGGGGGATTACAGTGAGCAGTTCTTC. The V and J genes are TRBV4-1 and TRBJ2-1; 9 bases are a match to TRBD2. Per the germline V gene, CDR1 is MGHRA and CDR2 is YSYEKL. The length of the CDR3 is 16 residues.

Remarks on this clonotype: This clone may be a read error of a much larger clone one base away. CDR3 region: CAIRAQGAGETQYF. CDR3 coding DNA: TGTGCCATCAGAGCTCAGGGGGCTGGAGAGACCCAGTACTTC. V is TRBV10-3 and J is TRBJ2-5, with 8 positions matching TRBD1. The CDR3 spans 14 residues. The ends lost 6 bases at V and 4 bases at J; junction bases unmatched: 7. Germline V gene lookup returns CDR1 ENHRY and CDR2 SYGVKD.

This clonotype was detected many times. The rearrangement joins TRBV6-1 to TRBJ2-3, with TRBD2 matching over 7 bases. The germline V gene encodes CDR1 MNHNS and CDR2 SASEGT. V lost 6 bases and J lost 4; bases outside the gene matches: 10. CDR3 length: 15 amino acids. This CDR3 is CASRGGFSSPDTQYF. Written as DNA, the CDR3 is TGTGCCAGCAGGGGGGGGTTTAGCTCCCCAGATACGCAGTATTTT.

In this sample, this clonotype turned up a few times. The chain carries TRBV4-1 and TRBJ2-7, with D perhaps matching TRBD1 or TRBD2 (5 bases each). The CDR3 runs to 15 residues. Trimming pared 6 bases from V and 0 bases from J, leaving 15 bases between. The germline V gene encodes CDR1 MGHRA and CDR2 YSYEKL. The CDR3 sequence is CASRRIGDRSYEQYF. Written as DNA, the CDR3 is TGCGCCAGCAGACGTATAGGGGACCGCTCCTACGAGCAGTACTTC.

V and J are TRBV7-2 and TRBJ2-2, with TRBD1 matching 7 bases. The CDR3 is 14 residues long. Germline V gives CDR1 SGHTA, CDR2 FQGNSA. The ends lost 8 bases at V and 4 bases at J; junction bases unmatched: 7. CDR3 bases: TGTGCCAGCGGAGTACAGGGGATCACCGGGGAGCTGTTTTTT. This sequence encodes CASGVQGITGELFF.